This T cell receptor (beta chain) was found in a study of immune heterogeneity within non-small cell lung tumors. For each sample, template was around 600 ng of bulk tumor genomic DNA. Several far-apart biopsies were taken per primary tumor during surgery. With untreated, newly diagnosed non-small cell lung cancer, the patients went on to undergo curative surgery. Donation came from patients with newly diagnosed non-small cell lung cancer who were having surgery with curative intent. Multiplex PCR amplified the TCR beta CDR3 region. Its first round ran for roughly 9 cycles with 32 V and 13 J primers. TCRdb reprocessed the multiplex PCR reads with MiXCR, giving one entry per CDR3 protein. The repertoire holds over 25,000 distinct CDR3 sequences, with less than 35% as singletons. The source of this sequence is a middle-aged man with non-small cell lung cancer. Sequenced: lung tumor tissue.

The CDR3 is CASSRLAGVDTQYF. The CDR3 nucleotides read TGTGCCAGTAGTAGACTAGCGGGAGTAGATACGCAGTATTTT. The chain combines TRBV19 with TRBJ2-3, with 12 bases that match TRBD2. This CDR3 comprises 14 residues. Germline CDR1 and CDR2: LNHDA and SQIVND (reference sequence). The V and J ends lost 4 bases and 5 bases, in that order; junction bases with no gene match: 1.